The clone carrying this TCR beta chain has more than one count but fewer than ten. The target antigen is unknown. The sample is drawn from a study of T-cell memory formation after mild COVID-19. Study-wide points: Later expanders leaned toward CD4+, whereas clones contracting from day 15 to 85 were balanced CD4/CD8. Unconfirmed was the SARS-CoV-2 specificity of second-wave clones that peaked on day 37. Clones that contracted clustered mainly in CM and EM if CD4+ and in EMRA if CD8+.

The CDR3 consists of 16 residues. Trimming pared 4 bases from V and 2 bases from J, leaving 12 bases between. CDR1 is SGHTA and CDR2 is FQGTGA in the germline V gene. The TCR alpha and TCR beta cDNA libraries, bearing sample barcodes and UMIs, were generated by 5'RACE using constant-segment primers. TCRdb recomputed calls from the 5' RACE reads with MiXCR, one row per CDR3 protein. The data contain approximately 260,000 distinct CDR3 sequences, 15% to 20% of them singletons. The sequence was obtained from a man aged 18 to 30 who had mild COVID-19 (a few samples of this study predate the infection). Cell type and time point are not known. The rearrangement uses TRBV7-3 and TRBJ1-6, with D perhaps TRBD1 (6 bases). The sample was PBMCs or a T cell subset sorted from them (not recorded which). The CDR3 region is CASSSTGIAYNSPLHF. The CDR3 bases are TGTGCCAGCAGCTCGACAGGAATCGCCTATAATTCACCCCTCCACTTT.